This T cell receptor beta chain was sequenced in a study of technical replicates of blood from a few donors. The V gene lost 0 bases and the J gene lost 5 bases, with 4 bases spanning the gap. This CDR3 spans 12 amino acids. Germline CDR1 is SGDLS and CDR2 is YYNGEE. Generated by immunoSEQ multiplex PCR, the TCRdb table keeps only in-frame clones and is missing some. The sample has about 83,000 clones, 90% to 95% seen once. This clone was seen only once. The TCR comes from a human donor in good health. Sequenced material: T cells isolated from PBMCs. The gene calls are TRBV9 and TRBJ2-3; D uncertain. In DNA form, the CDR3 reads TGTGCCAGCAGCGTAGGAGGAGATACGCAGTATTTT. Amino acid sequence: CASSVGGDTQYF.